This T cell receptor (beta chain) came from a study of regulatory T cells in long-lasting Graves disease. Study-wide results and caveats: The study examined only peripheral blood, not thyroid tissue. Persistent Graves' patients possessed reduced TCR diversity relative to recently diagnosed ones.

This clonotype was detected ten times or more. Its antigen is not known. Investigators prepared the TCR beta libraries by applying iRepertoire HTBI primers and Arm-PCR of CDR3 regions. TCRdb recomputed calls from the multiplex PCR reads with MiXCR, one row per CDR3 protein. Of fewer than 350,000 distinct CDR3 sequences listed, about 18% are singletons. The V gene end was trimmed by 4 bases and the J gene end by 11 bases; junction bases not matched to a gene: 10. From germline, CDR1 is MNHEY and CDR2 SMNVEV (reference sequence). CDR3 length equals 14 residues. Indicated time point: newly diagnosed GD, antithyroid drugs for less than 3 months. Making the TCR library involved RNA that had been extracted from PBMCs. Xi'an, China, was home to the endocrinology department that provided patients.

Sequences were derived from peripheral blood mononuclear cells (PBMCs), sampled at new diagnosis, from a patient treated with antithyroid drugs. This TCR derives from a female donor with Graves disease. This sequence joins TRBV27 and TRBJ1-1; 10 positions match TRBD1. The CDR3 DNA reads as TGTGCCAGCAGTTCCTCCGGGACAGGGGTTTACGCTTTCTTT. Its protein product is CASSSSGTGVYAFF.